Below are 31 T cell receptor beta chains sequenced from a single sample in a study of cytomegalovirus exposure and HLA in healthy donors. The PCR made use of 60 Vbeta and 13 Jbeta primers. Clones were read by immunoSEQ multiplex PCR, and TCRdb kept only the in-frame ones, dropping some. The sample has 120,000 to 150,000 clones; roughly 82% are singletons. Sequenced input: PBMCs. These TCRs come from a man aged 18 to 29 in good health and CMV-seropositive.

A few counts support this clone. The chain employs TRBV5-3 and TRBJ1-4; D is ambiguous. TRBV5-3 is designated an ORF whose function remains uncertain. V shed 2 bases and J shed 7 bases, with 3 bases lying between them. The CDR3 is 11 residues long. The CDR3 DNA reads as TGTGCCAGAAGCTTCGGTGAAAAACTGTTTTTT. Translation: CARSFGEKLFF.

This clone was seen a few times. The chain couples TRBV28 to TRBJ1-5, with D perhaps TRBD1 (6 bases). This CDR3 has 17 amino acids. Deletions cut 3 bases from V and 0 bases from J, with 15 bases between. Germline values: CDR1 MDHEN, CDR2 SYDVKM. DNA for the CDR3: TGTGCCAGCAGTTTGACAGGCCCCATACCTAGCAATCAGCCCCAGCATTTT. This gives the protein CASSLTGPIPSNQPQHF.

CDR3 coding DNA: TGTGCCAGTAGTATTCCCTCTGGGGGGAGGCTCTCCTACAATGAGCAGTTCTTC. Translation: CASSIPSGGRLSYNEQFF. The chain recombines TRBV19 with TRBJ2-1; D might be TRBD2 (6 bases). CDR1 is LNHDA and CDR2 is SQIVND in the germline V gene (reference sequence). V shed 3 bases and J shed 0 bases, with 18 bases lying between them. The CDR3 is 18 amino acids.

This clone has only a few counts. The chain joins TRBV7-2 to TRBJ1-2; 9 nucleotides align to TRBD1. The CDR3 is made up of 16 amino acids. Germline loops: CDR1 SGHTA, CDR2 FQGNSA. The ends lost 0 bases at V and 3 bases at J; junction bases unmatched: 5. In DNA form, the CDR3 reads TGTGCCAGCAGCTTAGCCCTCCGGGACAGGGACTATGGCTACACCTTC. Translating it yields CASSLALRDRDYGYTF.

This clone was recorded a few times. The V call is TRBV7-2, the J call TRBJ2-3; 14 positions agree with TRBD2. The CDR3 runs to 18 residues. Germline trimming cut 0 bases from V and 8 bases from J; bases unmatched to any gene: 10. CDR1 and CDR2 from the germline V gene are SGHTA and FQGNSA. This chain's CDR3 is CASSLAGTGLAGVGTQYF. The CDR3 DNA reads as TGTGCCAGCAGCTTAGCGGGGACGGGACTAGCGGGAGTGGGTACGCAGTATTTT.

The chain combines TRBV4-1 with TRBJ2-1, with 10 bases lining up with TRBD2. V trimming: 4 bases; J trimming: 12 bases; junction bases outside the gene matches: 12. This CDR3 spans 15 amino acids. Germline-derived CDR1 and CDR2 are MGHRA and YSYEKL. CDR3 DNA: TGCGCCAGCAGCCCTACTAGCGGGAATTGGGCCTCGCAGTTCTTC. Residues: CASSPTSGNWASQFF.

This chain connects TRBV18 to TRBJ2-7, with TRBD1 as a possible D gene (6 bases). The CDR3 spans 14 residues. Trimming took 5 bases from V and 2 from J, leaving 13 bases between them. Germline V gene data show CDR1 as KGHSH and CDR2 as LQKENI. DNA of the CDR3: TGTGCCAGCTCAGATCAGGGGCCAGCCTACGAGCAGTACTTC. Its translation is CASSDQGPAYEQYF.

A note on this clone: At one boundary the junction diverges from the germline segment, which might be a read error. As DNA, the CDR3 is TGTGCCAGCAGGTTAGAATCCTACGGGCAGTACTTC. This codes for CASRLESYGQYF. The chain couples TRBV2 to TRBJ2-7; no clear D gene. The CDR3 is made up of 12 amino acids. Germline CDR1 is SNHLY and CDR2 is FYNNEI.

V usage is TRBV5-1 and J usage is TRBJ2-4; 15 nucleotides match TRBD2. CDR3 length equals 17 residues. V dropped 4 bases and J dropped 7; count of bases not matched to a gene: 9. Germline-derived CDR1 and CDR2 are SGHRS and YFSETQ. The CDR3 protein is CASSPGLAGGVRNIQYF. DNA of the CDR3: TGCGCCAGCAGCCCGGGACTAGCGGGAGGAGTAAGGAACATTCAGTACTTC.

The chain employs TRBV27 and TRBJ2-7, with TRBD2 identical over 9 bases. CDR3 length: 17 residues. Germline assignment: CDR1 MNHEY and CDR2 SMNVEV (reference sequence). J was trimmed by 2 bases and V by 0 bases; bases with no gene match: 8. The CDR3 DNA follows: TGTGCCAGCAGTTTATCGTTTTCGGCGGGAGGGCCCTACGAGCAGTACTTC. This codes for CASSLSFSAGGPYEQYF.

The chain is built from TRBV5-1 and TRBJ2-3; TRBD1 is a possible D gene (6 bases). The CDR3 runs 15 residues. V was shortened by 5 bases and J by 2 bases, with 15 bases between the two germline ends. Germline CDR1 is SGHRS and CDR2 is YFSETQ. The CDR3 nucleotides are TGCGCCAGCAGTTACGAAGGACAGACCACAGATACGCAGTATTTT. Encoded protein: CASSYEGQTTDTQYF.

The J gene is TRBJ2-7, the V gene TRBV11-2; 8 nucleotides line up with TRBD1. The germline gives CDR1 SGHAT, CDR2 FQNNGV. This CDR3 spans 15 amino acids. V lost 5 bases to trimming and J lost 6 bases; unmatched junction nucleotides: 12. The CDR3 loop reads CASSLRTGKVTEQYF. CDR3 bases: TGTGCCAGCAGCCTAAGGACAGGGAAAGTGACCGAGCAGTACTTC.

This clone was recorded once. One end of the junction is discordant with germline, which a read error may explain. The chain couples TRBV5-6 to TRBJ1-2, with D possibly being TRBD1 (6 bases). CDR3 size: 14 residues. The germline CDR1 and CDR2 sequences are SGHDT and YYEEEE. The CDR3 is CVSSLRQAFYGYTF. CDR3 bases: TGTGTCAGCAGCTTGAGACAGGCCTTCTATGGCTACACCTTC.

V usage is TRBV18 and J usage is TRBJ2-1; a weak D match, TRBD1 (5 bases). Deletions cut 8 bases from V and 1 base from J, with 12 bases between. Germline V gene sequence: CDR1 KGHSH, CDR2 LQKENI. This CDR3 is built from 14 residues. The DNA of the CDR3 is TGTGCCAGCGGGCAGGGTTGGTCCTACAATGAGCAGTTCTTC. Protein: CASGQGWSYNEQFF.

The chain joins TRBV18 to TRBJ2-7, with D unclear. Trimming left V 3 bases short and J 5 bases short, with 14 bases between. CDR1 is KGHSH, CDR2 LQKENI, per germline. The CDR3 has 14 amino acids. Here the CDR3 reads CASSPSLWANEQYF. The DNA of the CDR3 is TGTGCCAGCTCACCTTCACTTTGGGCCAACGAGCAGTACTTC.

This clone was seen a few times. This chain links TRBV14 with TRBJ2-7; D remains unclear. CDR3 length: 16 residues. V lost 1 base, J lost 2 bases, and 15 bases lay in between. CDR1 is SGHDN and CDR2 is FVKESK in the germline V gene. Here the CDR3 DNA reads TGTGCCAGCAGCCAAGGTGCTATTTCCCTCACCTACGAGCAGTACTTC. Amino acid sequence: CASSQGAISLTYEQYF.

The chain couples TRBV28 to TRBJ2-2, with a weak D call TRBD2 (6 bases). V was trimmed by 2 bases and J by 6 bases, leaving 13 bases between them. CDR1 is MDHEN, CDR2 SYDVKM, per germline. CDR3 length: 15 residues. The CDR3 sequence: CASSLNGGRAGELFF. The CDR3 nucleotides read TGTGCCAGCAGTTTAAACGGGGGAAGGGCCGGGGAGCTGTTTTTT.

The chain couples TRBV2 to TRBJ2-7, with TRBD1 matching over 8 bases. Germline CDR1 is SNHLY and CDR2 is FYNNEI. V lost 1 base to trimming and J lost 6 bases; unmatched junction nucleotides: 8. The CDR3 consists of 15 residues. The DNA for the CDR3 is TGTGCCAGCAGTGAAGTGACAGGGGATCGGGGCGAGCAGTACTTC. Its protein is CASSEVTGDRGEQYF.

J is TRBJ1-2 and V is TRBV6-5; 8 nucleotides align to TRBD1. V lost 6 bases to trimming and J lost 8 bases; unmatched junction nucleotides: 11. In germline, CDR1 is MNHEY, CDR2 SVGAGI. The CDR3 sequence is 14 residues long. The CDR3 loop is CASRPDRGIQGYTF. The DNA for the CDR3 is TGTGCCAGCAGACCCGACAGGGGAATACAGGGCTACACCTTC.

This sequence joins TRBV15 and TRBJ1-1; 10 nucleotides line up with TRBD1. The CDR3 spans 16 residues. Germline CDR1 reads LNHNV; CDR2 reads YYDKDF (reference sequence). Trimming took 6 bases from V and 4 from J; bases not matched to a gene: 11. In nucleotides, the CDR3 is TGTGCCACCAGGACGGGACAGGGGCTCGGCGGCACTGAAGCTTTCTTT. This gives the protein CATRTGQGLGGTEAFF.

This chain joins TRBV19 and TRBJ1-5; 12 bases map to TRBD1. The CDR3 loop spans 16 amino acids. J lost 9 bases, V lost 3 bases, and 9 bases had no gene match. Germline V gene data show CDR1 as LNHDA and CDR2 as SQIVND (reference sequence). DNA for the CDR3: TGTGCCAGTAGTATCGGGGACAGGGGGCGCATAGGGCCCCAGCATTTT. This gives the protein CASSIGDRGRIGPQHF.

V and J are TRBV19 and TRBJ1-1, with D possibly matching TRBD1 (6 bases). V lost 5 bases to trimming and J lost 4 bases, with 14 bases between them. The CDR3 is made up of 14 amino acids. Per the germline V gene, CDR1 is LNHDA and CDR2 is SQIVND (reference sequence). CDR3 in DNA: TGTGCCAGTAGTGGCGACAGGATAGGCACTGAAGCTTTCTTT. Translating it yields CASSGDRIGTEAFF.

The chain joins TRBV6-1 to TRBJ2-2; 7 nucleotides align to TRBD1. Trimming removed 1 base from V and 6 bases from J; junction bases left unmatched: 5. CDR1 and CDR2 from the germline V gene are MNHNS and SASEGT. This CDR3 comprises 15 residues. CDR3 loop: CASSEGDRVSGELFF. DNA of the CDR3: TGTGCCAGCAGTGAAGGCGACAGGGTATCCGGGGAGCTGTTTTTT.

The CDR3: CASSSHGGNQPQHF. The DNA of the CDR3 is TGTGCCAGCAGCTCTCACGGGGGGAATCAGCCCCAGCATTTT. This chain links TRBV28 with TRBJ1-5, with D maybe TRBD1 (5 bases). This CDR3 is 14 amino acids long. Per germline, CDR1 MDHEN and CDR2 SYDVKM. The V end lost 6 bases, the J end lost 4 bases, and 13 bases lay between the germline ends.

The chain has TRBV7-6 and TRBJ2-7, with D possibly matching TRBD2 (5 bases). V gave up 5 bases and J gave up 2 bases, with 22 bases separating them. Germline V lookup: CDR1 SGHVS, CDR2 FNYEAQ. The CDR3 totals 17 residues. CDR3 loop: CASSPRLTGMTTYEQYF. In nucleotides, the CDR3 is TGTGCCAGCAGCCCCCGTCTAACCGGGATGACCACCTACGAGCAGTACTTC.

The chain links TRBV28 to TRBJ1-3, with 9 bases lining up with TRBD1. Germline CDR1 reads MDHEN; CDR2 reads SYDVKM. J was trimmed by 0 bases and V by 2 bases; bases with no gene match: 5. CDR3 size: 17 residues. CDR3 nucleotides: TGTGCCAGCAGTTTAGATGGGACAGGGAGCTCTGGAAACACCATATATTTT. This translates into CASSLDGTGSSGNTIYF.

The rearrangement links TRBV7-2 to TRBJ1-5, with 10 bases fitting TRBD1. The ends lost 4 bases at V and 2 bases at J; junction bases unmatched: 2. The CDR3 totals 15 residues. Per germline, CDR1 SGHTA and CDR2 FQGNSA. This CDR3 is CASSSGQGRNQPQHF. CDR3 DNA sequence: TGTGCCAGCAGCTCGGGACAGGGGCGCAATCAGCCCCAGCATTTT.

This sequence joins TRBV29-1 and TRBJ1-1, with a tentative D call TRBD1 (6 bases). This CDR3 comprises 14 residues. Looked up from germline, CDR1 is SQVTM and CDR2 is ANQGSEA. Deletions cut 0 bases from V and 8 bases from J, with 16 bases between. The CDR3 nucleotides are TGCAGCGTTGAAGAGTGGGGGACAATAGAGGAAGCTTTCTTT. Translating gives CSVEEWGTIEEAFF.

This clone has just one count. The chain joins TRBV29-1 to TRBJ1-4, with D maybe TRBD1 (5 bases). Germline V gene lookup returns CDR1 SQVTM and CDR2 ANQGSEA. The length of the CDR3 is 13 residues. Trimming left V 1 base short and J 7 bases short, with 10 bases between. Here the CDR3 DNA reads TGCAGCGTTGAAGGAGGGGAGGTTGAAAAACTGTTTTTT. It encodes CSVEGGEVEKLFF.

V usage is TRBV4-1 and J usage is TRBJ1-4, with D perhaps matching TRBD1 (5 bases). This CDR3 spans 14 amino acids. Germline values: CDR1 MGHRA, CDR2 YSYEKL. Between the trimmed V and J ends, which lost 4 bases and 7 bases, there was a span of 13 bases. The CDR3 sequence: CASSPQGDGEKLFF. The CDR3 bases are TGCGCCAGCAGCCCTCAGGGTGACGGTGAAAAACTGTTTTTT.

The CDR3: CASTLGQGIGQPQHF. CDR3 DNA: TGTGCCAGCACCCTGGGACAGGGGATCGGTCAGCCCCAGCATTTT. This sequence joins TRBV28 and TRBJ1-5; 10 bases map to TRBD1. CDR1 and CDR2 from the germline V gene are MDHEN and SYDVKM. After removal of 7 bases from V and 6 bases from J, the junction contained 9 bases not matched to a gene. CDR3 length: 15 residues.